The present T cell receptor beta chain was sequenced within a study of control samples from healthy donors and cancer patients (dated by TCRdb to between 2020 and 2021). Library preparation employed the immunoSEQ multiplex PCR assay. What TCRdb holds here is the immuneACCESS table cut down to in-frame rearrangements. Part of the clones is not present; checked against another copy, under half of the missing clones reflect an unresolved V gene, and the others are unexplained. The sample yields over 150,000 clones; about 92% were counted once. The ten largest clones take up roughly 1.5% of the sample. Regarding this clone: This clone's antigen is unknown. Base qualities are missing; no much larger clone stands one base away.

From the cysteine up to the phenylalanine, the CDR3 has a length of 14 residues. Only the CDR3 DNA is retained, 42 bases long and in frame from the first base. The germline V gene specifies ENHRY as CDR1 and SYGVKD as CDR2. V has 6 bases trimmed and J has 2 bases trimmed; junction bases matching no gene number 1. This sequence uses TRBV10-3 and TRBJ2-6; TRBD1 agrees with 7 junctional bases. The source material was blood. The receptor was isolated from a young man in good health. The nucleotides are TGTGCCATCAGCCAGGGGGCTGGGGCCAACGTCCTGACTTTC. Translated, this gives CAISQGAGANVLTF.